This T cell receptor beta chain was captured in a study of PD-L1 blockade in urothelial cancer. Repertoires were generated with immunoSEQ multiplex PCR, while TCRdb's copy carries only in-frame clones and drops some. Of 45,000 to 55,000 clones listed, approximately 85% were seen once; the top ten hold roughly 1.9%. Time point here: peripheral blood 6 weeks after treatment start. The V and J ends lost 5 bases and 2 bases, in that order; junction bases with no gene match: 12. Germline V gene lookup returns CDR1 SNHLY and CDR2 FYNNEI. The CDR3 extends over 17 amino acids. This TCR was recovered from a man aged 50-59 years with urothelial cancer. The sample in question was PBMCs, obtained around atezolizumab (anti-PD-L1) treatment. V gene TRBV2 combines with J gene TRBJ2-1, with 7 bases that match TRBD1. CDR3 sequence (DNA): TGTGCCAGCAGTAAAGGCCCTGGACAGGCCCCCTACAATGAGCAGTTCTTC. It is translated as CASSKGPGQAPYNEQFF.